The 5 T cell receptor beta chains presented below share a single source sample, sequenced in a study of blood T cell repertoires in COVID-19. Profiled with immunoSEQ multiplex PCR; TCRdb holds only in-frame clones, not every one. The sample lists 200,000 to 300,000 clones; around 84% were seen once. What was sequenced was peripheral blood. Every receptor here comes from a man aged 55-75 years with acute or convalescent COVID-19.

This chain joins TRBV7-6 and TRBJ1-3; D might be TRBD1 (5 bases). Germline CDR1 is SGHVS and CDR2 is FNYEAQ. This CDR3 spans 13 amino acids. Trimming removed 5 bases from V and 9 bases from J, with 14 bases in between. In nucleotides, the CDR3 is TGTGCCAGCAGCCCCCCCGGAGGGGCCACCATATATTTT. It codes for CASSPPGGATIYF.

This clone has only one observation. As DNA, the CDR3 is TGTGCCAGCCCCGCGCCGGGACTAGCGGGTGGAGCAGATACGCAGTATTTT. Translated: CASPAPGLAGGADTQYF. The chain carries TRBV27 and TRBJ2-3; TRBD2 matches at 12 bases. In germline, CDR1 is MNHEY, CDR2 SMNVEV (reference sequence). V lost 8 bases, J lost 4 bases, and 13 bases stayed unmatched. The CDR3 sequence is 17 residues long.

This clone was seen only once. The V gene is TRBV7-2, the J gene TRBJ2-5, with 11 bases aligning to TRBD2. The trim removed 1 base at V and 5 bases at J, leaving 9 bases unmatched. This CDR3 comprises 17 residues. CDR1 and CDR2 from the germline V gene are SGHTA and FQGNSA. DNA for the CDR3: TGTGCCAGCAGCTTAGTGAGACTAGCGGGATCGCTGGAGACCCAGTACTTC. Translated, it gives CASSLVRLAGSLETQYF.

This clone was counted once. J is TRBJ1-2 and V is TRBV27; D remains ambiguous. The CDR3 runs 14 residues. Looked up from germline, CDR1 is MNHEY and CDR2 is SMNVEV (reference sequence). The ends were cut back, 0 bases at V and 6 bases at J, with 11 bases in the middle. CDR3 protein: CASSLSVGSHGYTF. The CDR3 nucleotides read TGTGCCAGCAGTTTATCGGTCGGGTCCCATGGCTACACCTTC.

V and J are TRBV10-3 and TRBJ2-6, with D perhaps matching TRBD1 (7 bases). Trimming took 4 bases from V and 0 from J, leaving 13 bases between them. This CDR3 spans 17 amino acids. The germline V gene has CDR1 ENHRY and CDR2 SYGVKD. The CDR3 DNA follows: TGTGCCATCAGTGGACAGGGAGGACTCTCTGGGGCCAACGTCCTGACTTTC. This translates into CAISGQGGLSGANVLTF.